The entry that follows covers one T cell receptor beta chain sequence. What it binds is unknown. V was trimmed by 5 bases and J by 9 bases, leaving 16 bases between them. The CDR3 extends over 13 amino acids. Germline lookup yields CDR1 SGHAT and CDR2 FQNNGV. The data were obtained in a study of tumor-infiltrating lymphocytes in primary liver carcinoma. Overall study: Enrolled patients were male and female, aged 30 to 69 years. The study's findings and limits: The difference in top-250-clone fraction between tumors and blood was significant, favoring tumors (p = 0.039).

The tissue used was unsorted bulk material of roughly 17-32 mg. RNA and DNA were co-extracted from it with the AllPrep DNA/RNA mini kit. Surgery removed the patients' primary liver carcinoma. Tumor samples all exceeded 80% viable tumor cells. Reverse transcription of approximately 500 ng total RNA with a constant-region primer produced TCR beta cDNA. Amplification in three nested multiplex PCR rounds with slightly modified ARM-PCR gave rise to TCR beta libraries. TRBV1-TRBV30 forward primers paired with a C-beta reverse primer drove the first two PCR rounds, 10 cycles each. TCRdb independently ran MiXCR on the multiplex PCR reads; one entry per CDR3 protein. The sample contains more than 100,000 distinct CDR3 sequences, about 59% of which appear only once.

The chain joins TRBV11-2 to TRBJ1-2; D is undetermined. The sequence was collected from an older woman with primary liver carcinoma and hepatitis B virus infection. The sequenced sample was liver tumor tissue from sampling region 1. Documented subset: tumor region T1, superior pole. The CDR3 here is CASSRDQRGCYTF. CDR3 nucleotide sequence: TGTGCCAGCAGCCGCGATCAGAGAGGCTGCTACACCTTC.